Listed below are T cell receptor beta chains from one sample, sequenced in a study of CD8 T cells in Susac syndrome. TCRdb reprocessed the immunoSEQ multiplex PCR reads via MiXCR and lists one record per CDR3 protein. The repertoire consists of about 180,000 distinct CDR3 sequences, with nearly 97% occurring once and the leading ten covering 0.093%. Source material: CD4+ T cells from PBMCs. The receptors derive from a human donor with multiple sclerosis. The CDR3 runs from the conserved cysteine through the conserved F or W. The order of the fields is clone size, V gene, J gene, D gene, CDR3 DNA, CDR3 protein. The D gene is left open where the match is weak. Some rows have no size entry. The others give once, few or many, or a class for an expanded clone.

-	TRBV12-3/TRBV12-4	TRBJ1-6	-	TGTGCCAGCAGTTTGGGGAGGGGCAGTTCACCCCTCCACTTT	CASSLGRGSSPLHF
-	TRBV19	TRBJ2-1	-	TGTGCCAGTAGTATAATGGGATCCTACAATGAGCAGTTCTTC	CASSIMGSYNEQFF
-	TRBV3-1	TRBJ2-5	-	TGTGCCAGCAGCCCCGTTCGACACGAAAACCGTCGTGCGACCCAGTACTTC	CASSPVRHENRRATQYF
-	TRBV5-1	TRBJ1-6	-	TGCGCCAGCAGCCACAGGGACCTCGATGATTCACCCCTCCACTTT	CASSHRDLDDSPLHF
-	TRBV20-1	TRBJ2-1	-	TGCAGTGCTAGAACAGGGTACGATGAGCAGTTCTTC	CSARTGYDEQFF
-	TRBV6-1	TRBJ1-6	TRBD1	TGTGCCAGCAGGGCCGGGACAGGGCCGGGTGGAATGGGTTCACCCCTCCACTTT	CASRAGTGPGGMGSPLHF
-	TRBV13	TRBJ2-7	TRBD2	TGTGCCAGCAGCTCCGATATGGCGGGGGGTCTCTCCTACGAGCAGTACTTC	CASSSDMAGGLSYEQYF
-	TRBV19	TRBJ2-2	-	TGTGCCAGTAGTATGAGGGGGACCGGGGAGCTGTTTTTT	CASSMRGTGELFF
-	TRBV6-5	TRBJ1-6	-	TGTGCCAGCAGGCGACAGTCGGAAAATTCACCCCTCCACTTT	CASRRQSENSPLHF
-	TRBV6-2/TRBV6-3	TRBJ2-1	-	TGTGCCGGCAGTTACCAGTGGGGGCCCCTAAATGAGCAGTTCTTC	CAGSYQWGPLNEQFF
-	TRBV4-2	TRBJ1-2	-	TGTGCCAGCAGTACTGAGCGGGGGATTGATGGCTACACCTTC	CASSTERGIDGYTF
-	TRBV29-1	TRBJ2-3	-	TGCAGCGTTAGGGAGTCTAGCACAGATACGCAGTATTTT	CSVRESSTDTQYF
-	TRBV3-1	TRBJ2-7	TRBD1	TGTGCCAGCAGCGGGACAGGGTTCTACGAGCAGTACTTC	CASSGTGFYEQYF
few	TRBV20-1	TRBJ1-2	-	TGCAGTGCTGTGGGCGGGGGTAGCTATGGCTACACCTTC	CSAVGGGSYGYTF
once	TRBV27	TRBJ1-5	-	TGTGCCAGCAGTTTCGGAGGGGCCCAGCCCCAGCATTTT	CASSFGGAQPQHF
-	TRBV6-2/TRBV6-3	TRBJ2-7	-	TGTGCCACCCAAGATAGACCCTCCGAGCAGTACTTC	CATQDRPSEQYF
-	TRBV6-6	TRBJ2-3	-	TGTGCCAGCAGTTACCCTGATACTAGCACAGATACGCAGTATTTT	CASSYPDTSTDTQYF
-	TRBV5-1	TRBJ1-6	TRBD1	TGCGCCAGCAGCTCGAGATTAAGGGACAGTAACTCACCCCTCCACTTT	CASSSRLRDSNSPLHF
-	TRBV4-3	TRBJ2-7	TRBD2	TGCGCCAGCAGCCAAGATCTTAATAGCGGGGGGTACTACGAGCAGTACTTC	CASSQDLNSGGYYEQYF
-	TRBV19	TRBJ1-6	-	TGTGCCAGCCACACCCAGGGAGGGTACTCACCCCTCCACTTT	CASHTQGGYSPLHF
once	TRBV29-1	TRBJ1-1	-	TGCAACGTTGTCTCATCCACAGGGACTCATAACACTGAAGCTTTCTTT	CNVVSSTGTHNTEAFF
-	TRBV28	TRBJ1-2	-	TGTGCCTCAAGGCAGGGGACGTTTAACTATGGCTACACCTTC	CASRQGTFNYGYTF
-	TRBV29-1	TRBJ1-1	-	TGCAGCGCAAGATCCAGACCAGGTACTGAAGCTTTCTTT	CSARSRPGTEAFF
once	TRBV30	TRBJ2-5	-	TGTGCCTGGAGTGGTGGGAGAAAGGAGACCCAGTACTTC	CAWSGGRKETQYF
-	TRBV19	TRBJ1-1	-	TGTGCCAGTGTAAGCGGGGGTACCCGCACTGAAGCTTTCTTT	CASVSGGTRTEAFF
-	TRBV5-1	TRBJ2-7	-	TGCGCCAGCAGCTTGGCGCAGGGCTTAGGCGAGCAGTACTTC	CASSLAQGLGEQYF
-	TRBV6-5	TRBJ2-5	-	TGTGCCAGCAGCAGGGGAGGGAGCGGGGCTGAGACCCAGTACTTC	CASSRGGSGAETQYF
-	TRBV3-1	TRBJ2-7	-	TGTGCCAGCAGCCATTCTCACAGATCCTACGAGCAGTACTTC	CASSHSHRSYEQYF
once	TRBV3-1	TRBJ2-7	-	TGTGCCAGCAGCCAAGTAGGTGGGCAGAATCCCTACGAGCAGTACTTC	CASSQVGGQNPYEQYF
-	TRBV29-1	TRBJ1-1	-	TGCAGCGTTGGCAGGCCGAACACTGAAGCTTTCTTT	CSVGRPNTEAFF
-	TRBV2	TRBJ1-2	-	TGTGCCAGCAGTCAGGACAGACCGAACTATGGCTACACCTTC	CASSQDRPNYGYTF
once	TRBV2	TRBJ2-4	-	TGTGCCAGTCTCGGACTCTTCGGGGCCAAAAACATTCAGTACTTC	CASLGLFGAKNIQYF
-	TRBV7-9	TRBJ1-2	-	TGTGCCAGCAGCTTAGCCAAGAGCACAGGGAAATATGGCTACACCTTC	CASSLAKSTGKYGYTF
-	TRBV14	TRBJ1-5	-	TGTGCCAGTACCCAGGATCAGCCCCAGCATTTT	CASTQDQPQHF